These 15 T cell receptor beta chains were all obtained from the same sample, sequenced in a study of tissue T cells after allogeneic stem cell transplantation. The method was immunoSEQ multiplex PCR; TCRdb's version includes in-frame clones alone and lacks a portion of them. The data show 5,500 to 6,500 clones, 42% seen once. The time point: mouse harvest day 7 after allogeneic transplant. The graft held 10^6 splenic CD5+ T cells and 10^7 T-cell-depleted bone marrow cells. The sequencing sample was made of skin. All receptors derive from a female BALB/c mouse given C57BL/6 T cells with graft-versus-host disease after an allogeneic hematopoietic cell transplant.

On this clone itself: Gene names are mouse gene names. The DNA ends 1 residue before the CDR3 does, and the rest of the CDR3 is filled in from the germline J gene. The genes are TRBV23 and TRBJ1-3; whether TRBD1, the table's D call, matches the DNA was not checked. The V gene's germline CDR1 is KGHTA and CDR2 FQNQQP. The CDR3 runs to 14 residues. CDR3 DNA, as far as it was read: TGCTCCAGCAGTCAAGAGGGTTCTGGAAATACGCTCTAT. Protein product: CSSSQEGSGNTLY. The whole CDR3 sequence is CSSSQEGSGNTLYF.

Points on this clone: Mouse germline and gene names are used. The CDR3 goes on 1 residue after the read ends, and that part is filled in from the germline J gene. The chain is built from TRBV21 and TRBJ2-7, with TRBD2 matching 7 bases. TRBV21 is noted as an ORF with a role that remains uncertain. CDR3 length: 15 amino acids. The trim removed 0 bases at V and 0 bases at J, leaving 2 bases unmatched. The CDR3 sequence: CASSQSGGSSYEQYF. CDR3 DNA (partial): TGTGCTAGCAGTCAATCGGGGGGGAGCTCCTATGAACAGTAC.

Points on this clone: Gene and germline names: mouse. Read data end 1 residue before the CDR3 end; the end is taken from the germline J gene. The V gene is TRBV13-2, the J gene TRBJ2-5; 7 bases agree with TRBD2. Germline lookup yields CDR1 NNHNN and CDR2 SYGAGS (reference sequence). The CDR3 extends over 13 amino acids. V lost 6 bases to trimming and J lost 0 bases; unmatched junction nucleotides: 1. Partial CDR3 DNA: TGTGCCAGCGCTGGGGGAAACCAAGACACCCAGTAC. As protein: CASAGGNQDTQY. In full, the CDR3 reads CASAGGNQDTQYF.

Concerning this clone itself: Mouse gene names and germline throughout. The missing CDR3 end, 1 residue past where the read stops, is filled in from the germline J gene. The chain couples TRBV26 to TRBJ2-7; no definite D call. Trimming left V 0 bases short and J 3 bases short, with 6 bases between. In germline, CDR1 is KGHPV, CDR2 FQNQEV (reference sequence). This CDR3 is 13 amino acids long. The CDR3 spells CASSLSISYEQYF. The CDR3 DNA, read in part, is TGTGCCAGCAGTCTGTCGATCAGCTATGAACAGTAC.

Regarding this clone: The genes and germline here are from mouse. The read gets to within 1 residue of the CDR3 end, and the germline J gene fills in the rest. The chain is built from TRBV16 and TRBJ1-4, with D tentatively TRBD1 (6 bases). V was cut by 3 bases and J by 7 bases, with 12 bases left in between. Germline V gene data show CDR1 as SGHSA and CDR2 as FRNQAP. The CDR3 runs to 14 residues. The sequenced part of the CDR3 DNA is TGTGCAAGCAGCTTCCAGGGGACGGGCGAAAGATTATTT. Translating it yields CASSFQGTGERLF. The full CDR3 protein reads CASSFQGTGERLFF.

A word on this clone: Genes here carry mouse names. The read ends 1 residue shy of where the CDR3 ends; the end is completed using the germline J gene. The chain links TRBV15 to TRBJ1-1; D perhaps matches TRBD1 (5 bases). Germline loops: CDR1 SGHND, CDR2 FRSKSL. CDR3 length: 13 amino acids. Trimming shortened V by 4 bases and J by 4 bases, and 10 bases separated the two germline ends. Partial CDR3 DNA: TGTGCCAGCAGTTGGGGGGGGGTCACAGAAGTCTTC. It yields the protein CASSWGGVTEVF. The complete CDR3 reads CASSWGGVTEVFF.

This clone was detected once. Gene names refer to mouse genes. The CDR3 end is not reached by the read, which stops 1 residue before it; the germline J gene fills it in. V and J are TRBV31 and TRBJ2-2, with D perhaps matching TRBD2 (7 bases). V was pared by 0 bases and J by 2 bases, with 10 bases between. Germline CDR1 reads GKSSPN; CDR2 reads SITVG. The CDR3 has 15 amino acids. The CDR3 sequence is CAWSLGGLNTGQLYF. The CDR3 DNA, read in part, is TGTGCCTGGAGTCTTGGGGGGCTGAACACCGGGCAGCTCTAC.

As to this clone: Gene names refer to mouse genes. The read ends 1 residue early relative to the CDR3; the germline J gene fills the gap. The chain uses TRBV26 and TRBJ1-4; D uncertain. This CDR3 has 14 amino acids. The V gene lost 2 bases and the J gene lost 0 bases, with 4 bases spanning the gap. The germline CDR1 and CDR2 sequences are KGHPV and FQNQEV (reference sequence). CDR3 bases read: TGTGCCAGCAGTCTGATAATTTCCAACGAAAGATTATTT. Its translation: CASSLIISNERLF. In full, the CDR3 is CASSLIISNERLFF.

Details on this clone: Gene names and germline refer to mouse. The read comes to an end 1 residue before the CDR3 does, leaving the germline J gene to fill in the end. This chain uses TRBV5 with TRBJ2-5, with TRBD2 matching 9 bases. This CDR3 has 13 residues. V lost 4 bases and J lost 6; bases outside the gene matches: 2. Germline V gene lookup returns CDR1 LGHNA and CDR2 YNLKQL (reference sequence). CDR3 amino acids: CASSRDWGDTQYF. The CDR3 DNA, read in part, is TGTGCCAGCAGCCGAGACTGGGGGGACACCCAGTAC.

This clone was counted a few times. Gene names denote mouse genes. The sequence runs out 1 residue before the end of the CDR3; the remainder is reconstructed from the germline J gene. The rearrangement uses TRBV31 and TRBJ2-1; 12 bases are a match to TRBD2. The CDR3 contains 14 residues. The J segment lost 7 bases and the V segment lost 0 bases, leaving 1 base of the junction unmatched. In germline, CDR1 is GKSSPN, CDR2 SITVG. The CDR3 sequence is CAWSLGLGGAEQFF. Partial CDR3 DNA: TGTGCCTGGAGTCTAGGACTGGGGGGGGCTGAGCAGTTC. Together with reference TRBV31 and TRBJ2-1, the CDR3 gives the full variable domain: AQTIHQWPVAEIKAVGSPLSLGCTIKGKSSPNLYWYWQATGGTLQQLFYSITVGQVESVVQLNLSASRPKDDQFILSTEKLLLSHSGFYLCAWSLGLGGAEQFFGPGTRLTVL.

Comments on this clone: Gene labels here are mouse ones. The CDR3 extends 1 residue past the end of the read, so its final part is completed from the germline J gene. V usage is TRBV26 and J usage is TRBJ1-6; no clear D. TRBJ1-6 is classed as an ORF, of uncertain function. With 4 bases removed from V and 1 base from J, the gap between germline ends came to 5 bases. The CDR3 consists of 14 residues. Germline V gene sequence: CDR1 KGHPV, CDR2 FQNQEV (reference sequence). The chain's CDR3 is CASSPQSYNSPLYF. CDR3 bases read: TGTGCCAGCAGTCCCCAATCCTATAATTCGCCCCTCTAC.

Concerning this clone: Gene names denote mouse genes. With the read ending 1 residue before the CDR3 end, the germline J gene is used to fill in that end. The gene calls are TRBV31 and TRBJ2-1; 10 nucleotides line up with TRBD2. Germline V CDR1 and CDR2: GKSSPN, SITVG. With 0 bases clipped from V and 1 base from J, the junction kept 3 bases outside the gene matches. The CDR3 spans 16 residues. CDR3 in amino acids: CAWSLDWGANYAEQFF. The DNA read from the CDR3 is TGTGCCTGGAGTCTAGACTGGGGGGCGAACTATGCTGAGCAGTTC.

This clone appeared a few times. Mouse gene names and germline throughout. Coverage ceases 1 residue before the CDR3 finishes, and the germline J gene fills in the end. The V and J genes are TRBV26 and TRBJ1-2; 9 nucleotides agree with TRBD1. This CDR3 spans 14 amino acids. Germline values: CDR1 KGHPV, CDR2 FQNQEV (reference sequence). V lost 5 bases and J lost 2; bases outside the gene matches: 3. The CDR3: CASSTGTGNSDYTF. The covered CDR3 bases are TGTGCCAGCAGTACCGGGACAGGGAACTCCGACTACACC.

This clone was detected a few times. Genes here carry mouse names. The read terminates 1 residue ahead of where the CDR3 ends, so the germline J gene completes it. The chain is built from TRBV16 and TRBJ1-3, with D hard to call. This CDR3 spans 13 amino acids. Per the germline V gene, CDR1 is SGHSA and CDR2 is FRNQAP. The germline V and J ends were trimmed by 0 bases and 4 bases, with 4 bases remaining between them. The DNA read from the CDR3 is TGTGCAAGCAGCTTAGATGGGGGAAATACGCTCTAT. Its translation: CASSLDGGNTLY. In full, the CDR3 is CASSLDGGNTLYF. Full variable domain (missing parts from reference TRBV16 and TRBJ1-3): NAGVIQTPRHKVTGKGQEATLWCEPISGHSAVFWYRQTIVQGLEFLTYFRNQAPIDDSGMPKERFSAQMPNQSHSTLKIQSTQPQDSAVYLCASSLDGGNTLYFGEGSRLIVV.

This clone was found once. Gene and germline names: mouse. The CDR3 extends 1 residue past the end of the read, so its final part is completed from the germline J gene. The J gene is TRBJ2-5, the V gene TRBV13-1; D might be TRBD2 (7 bases). Germline V gives CDR1 NSHNY, CDR2 SYGAGN. V was shortened by 2 bases and J by 3 bases, with 10 bases between the two germline ends. The CDR3 has 14 amino acids. The CDR3 protein is CASSEWGAQDTQYF. CDR3 bases read: TGTGCCAGCAGTGAGTGGGGGGCGCAAGACACCCAGTAC.